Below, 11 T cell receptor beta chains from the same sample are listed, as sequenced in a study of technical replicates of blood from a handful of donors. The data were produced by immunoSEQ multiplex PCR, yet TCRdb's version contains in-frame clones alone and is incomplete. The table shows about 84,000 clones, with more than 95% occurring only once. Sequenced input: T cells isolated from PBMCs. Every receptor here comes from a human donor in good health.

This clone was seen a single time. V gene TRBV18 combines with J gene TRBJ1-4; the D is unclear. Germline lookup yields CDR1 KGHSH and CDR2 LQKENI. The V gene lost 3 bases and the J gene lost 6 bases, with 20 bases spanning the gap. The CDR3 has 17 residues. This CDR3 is CASSPPFPFVEYEKLFF. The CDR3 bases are TGTGCCAGCTCACCCCCCTTCCCCTTTGTGGAGTATGAAAAACTGTTTTTT. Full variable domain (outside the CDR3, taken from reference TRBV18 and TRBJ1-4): NAGVMQNPRHLVRRRGQEARLRCSPMKGHSHVYWYRQLPEEGLKFMVYLQKENIIDESGMPKERFSAEFPKEGPSILRIQQVVRGDSAAYFCASSPPFPFVEYEKLFFGSGTQLSVL.

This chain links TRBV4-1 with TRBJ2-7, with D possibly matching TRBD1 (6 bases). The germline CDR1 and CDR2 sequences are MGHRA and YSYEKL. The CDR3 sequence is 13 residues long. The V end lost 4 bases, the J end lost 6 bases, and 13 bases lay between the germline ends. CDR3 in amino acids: CASSPMTGGEQYF. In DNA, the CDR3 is TGCGCCAGCAGCCCCATGACAGGAGGCGAGCAGTACTTC.

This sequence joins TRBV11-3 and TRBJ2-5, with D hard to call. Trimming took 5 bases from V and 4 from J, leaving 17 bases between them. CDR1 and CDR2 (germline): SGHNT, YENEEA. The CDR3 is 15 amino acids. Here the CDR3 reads CASSHKAGFRETQYF. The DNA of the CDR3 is TGTGCCAGCAGCCACAAGGCCGGGTTCCGAGAGACCCAGTACTTC.

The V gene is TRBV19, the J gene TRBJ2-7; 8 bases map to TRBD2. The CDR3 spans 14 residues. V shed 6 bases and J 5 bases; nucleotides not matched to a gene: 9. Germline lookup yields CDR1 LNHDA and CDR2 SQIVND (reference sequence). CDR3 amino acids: CASSTAGGGHEQYF. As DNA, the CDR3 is TGTGCCAGTAGCACGGCGGGGGGAGGTCACGAGCAGTACTTC. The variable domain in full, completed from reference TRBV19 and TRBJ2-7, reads DGGITQSPKYLFRKEGQNVTLSCEQNLNHDAMYWYRQDPGQGLRLIYYSQIVNDFQKGDIAEGYSVSREKKESFPLTVTSAQKNPTAFYLCASSTAGGGHEQYFGPGTRLTVT.

CDR3 DNA sequence: TGTGCCAGCAGTTTGTATGACCCCGGGATCTTTAGCAATCAGCCCCAGCATTTT. This sequence encodes CASSLYDPGIFSNQPQHF. This chain uses TRBV27 with TRBJ1-5, with D hard to call. The V end was cut by 3 bases, the J end by 0 bases, with 18 bases between. CDR1 and CDR2 (germline): MNHEY, SMNVEV (reference sequence). This CDR3 contains 18 residues.

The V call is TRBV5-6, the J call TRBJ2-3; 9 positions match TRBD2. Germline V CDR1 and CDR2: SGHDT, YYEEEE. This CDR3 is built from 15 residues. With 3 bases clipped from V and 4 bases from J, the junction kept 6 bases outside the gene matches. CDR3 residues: CASSSLAGSSDTQYF. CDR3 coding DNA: TGTGCCAGCAGCTCGCTAGCGGGGTCATCAGATACGCAGTATTTT. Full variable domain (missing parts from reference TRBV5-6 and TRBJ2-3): DAGVTQSPTHLIKTRGQQVTLRCSPKSGHDTVSWYQQALGQGPQFIFQYYEEEERQRGNFPDRFSGHQFPNYSSELNVNALLLGDSALYLCASSSLAGSSDTQYFGPGTRLTVL.

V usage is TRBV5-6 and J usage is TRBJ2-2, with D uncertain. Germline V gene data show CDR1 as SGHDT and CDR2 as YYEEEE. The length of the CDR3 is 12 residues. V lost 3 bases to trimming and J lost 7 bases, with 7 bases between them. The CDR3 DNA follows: TGTGCCAGCAGCTATGACATCGGGGAGCTGTTTTTT. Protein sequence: CASSYDIGELFF.

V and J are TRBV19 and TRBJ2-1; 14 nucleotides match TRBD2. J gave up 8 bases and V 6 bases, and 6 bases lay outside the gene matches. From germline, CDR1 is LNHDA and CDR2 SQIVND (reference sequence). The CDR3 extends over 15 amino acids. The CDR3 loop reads CASRTGLAGVYEQFF. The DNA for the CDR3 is TGTGCCAGTAGGACGGGACTAGCGGGAGTTTATGAGCAGTTCTTC.

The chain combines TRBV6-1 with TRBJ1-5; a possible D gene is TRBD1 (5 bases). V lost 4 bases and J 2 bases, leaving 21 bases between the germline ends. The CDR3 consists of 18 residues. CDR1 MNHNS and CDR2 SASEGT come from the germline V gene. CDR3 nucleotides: TGTGCCAGCAGTGTAACAGGTGTACTGGATGGTCGCAATCAGCCCCAGCATTTT. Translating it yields CASSVTGVLDGRNQPQHF.

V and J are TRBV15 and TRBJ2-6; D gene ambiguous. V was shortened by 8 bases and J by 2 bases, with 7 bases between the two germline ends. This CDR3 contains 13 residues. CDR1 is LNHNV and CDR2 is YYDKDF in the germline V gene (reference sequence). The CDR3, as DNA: TGTGCCACCGCCACTACTGGGGCCAACGTCCTGACTTTC. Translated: CATATTGANVLTF.

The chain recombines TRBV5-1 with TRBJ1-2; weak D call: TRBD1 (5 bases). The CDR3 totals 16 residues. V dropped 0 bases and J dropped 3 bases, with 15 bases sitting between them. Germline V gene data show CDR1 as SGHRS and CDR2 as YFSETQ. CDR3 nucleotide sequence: TGCGCCAGCAGCTTGGTTATGTGGGGCAGCGACTATGGCTACACCTTC. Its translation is CASSLVMWGSDYGYTF.